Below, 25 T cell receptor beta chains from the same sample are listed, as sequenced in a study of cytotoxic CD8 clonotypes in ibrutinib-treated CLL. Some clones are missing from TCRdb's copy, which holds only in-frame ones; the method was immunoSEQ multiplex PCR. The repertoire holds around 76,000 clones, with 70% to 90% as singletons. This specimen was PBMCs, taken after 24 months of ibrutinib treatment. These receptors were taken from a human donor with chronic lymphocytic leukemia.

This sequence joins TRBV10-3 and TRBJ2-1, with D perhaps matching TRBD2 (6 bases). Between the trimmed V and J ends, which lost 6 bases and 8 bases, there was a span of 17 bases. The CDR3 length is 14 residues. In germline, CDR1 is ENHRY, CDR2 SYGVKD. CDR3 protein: CAIRVGGAEDEQFF. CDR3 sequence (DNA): TGTGCCATCAGGGTGGGGGGTGCCGAGGATGAGCAGTTCTTC.

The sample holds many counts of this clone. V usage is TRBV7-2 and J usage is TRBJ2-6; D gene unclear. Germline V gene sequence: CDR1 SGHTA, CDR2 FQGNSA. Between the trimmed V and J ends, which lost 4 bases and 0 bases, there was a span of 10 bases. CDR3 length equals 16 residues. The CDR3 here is CASSSVATSGANVLTF. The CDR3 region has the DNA TGTGCCAGCAGCTCCGTGGCCACCTCTGGGGCCAACGTCCTGACTTTC.

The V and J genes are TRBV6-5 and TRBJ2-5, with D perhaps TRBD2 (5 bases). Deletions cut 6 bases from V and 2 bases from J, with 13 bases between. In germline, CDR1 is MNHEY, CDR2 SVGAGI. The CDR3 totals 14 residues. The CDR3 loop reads CASRTEGFQETQYF. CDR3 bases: TGTGCCAGCAGGACTGAGGGTTTTCAAGAGACCCAGTACTTC.

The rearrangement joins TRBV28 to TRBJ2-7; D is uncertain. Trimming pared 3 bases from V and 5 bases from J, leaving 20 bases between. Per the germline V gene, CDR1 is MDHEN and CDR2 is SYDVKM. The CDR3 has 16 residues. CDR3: CASSFRVLLSLDEQYF. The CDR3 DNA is TGTGCCAGCAGTTTTAGGGTTCTCCTCTCTCTCGACGAGCAGTACTTC.

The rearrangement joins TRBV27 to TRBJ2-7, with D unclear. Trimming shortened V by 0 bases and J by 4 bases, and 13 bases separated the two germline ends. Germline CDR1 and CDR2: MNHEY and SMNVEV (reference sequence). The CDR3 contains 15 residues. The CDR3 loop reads CASSLSRLWIYEQYF. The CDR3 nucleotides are TGTGCCAGCAGTTTATCGCGGCTATGGATTTACGAGCAGTACTTC.

The chain's CDR3 is CASGDPGLAVIEQFF. In DNA, the CDR3 is TGTGCCAGCGGGGACCCGGGACTAGCGGTCATTGAGCAGTTCTTC. V gene TRBV6-6 combines with J gene TRBJ2-1, with 11 nucleotides matching TRBD2. CDR1 MNHNY and CDR2 SVGAGI come from the germline V gene (reference sequence). The CDR3 extends over 15 amino acids. Germline trimming cut 8 bases from V and 9 bases from J; bases unmatched to any gene: 12.

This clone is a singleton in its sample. This chain's CDR3 is CASSQSPVSGANVLTF. Here the CDR3 DNA reads TGCGCCAGCAGTCAATCCCCGGTCTCTGGGGCCAACGTCCTGACTTTC. The chain is built from TRBV23-1 and TRBJ2-6; no firm D call. TRBV23-1 is known as an ORF, though its function is uncertain. The CDR3 runs 16 residues. V lost 0 bases and J lost 0, with 6 bases in between.

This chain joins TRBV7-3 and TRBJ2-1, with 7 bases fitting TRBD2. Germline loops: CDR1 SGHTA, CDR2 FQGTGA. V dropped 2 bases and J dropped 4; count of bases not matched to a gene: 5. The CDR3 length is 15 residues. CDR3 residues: CASSLGLAVYNEQFF. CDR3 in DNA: TGTGCCAGCAGCTTAGGGCTAGCGGTTTACAATGAGCAGTTCTTC.

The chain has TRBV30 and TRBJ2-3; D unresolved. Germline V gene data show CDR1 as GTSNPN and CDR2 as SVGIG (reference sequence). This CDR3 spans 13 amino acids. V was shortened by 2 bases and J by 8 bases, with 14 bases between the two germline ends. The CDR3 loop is CAWSKPIVGTQYF. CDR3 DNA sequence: TGTGCCTGGAGTAAGCCTATAGTCGGTACGCAGTATTTT. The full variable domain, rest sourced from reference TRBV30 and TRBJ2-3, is SQTIHQWPATLVQPVGSPLSLECTVEGTSNPNLYWYRQAAGRGLQLLFYSVGIGQISSEVPQNLSASRPQDRQFILSSKKLLLSDSGFYLCAWSKPIVGTQYFGPGTRLTVL.

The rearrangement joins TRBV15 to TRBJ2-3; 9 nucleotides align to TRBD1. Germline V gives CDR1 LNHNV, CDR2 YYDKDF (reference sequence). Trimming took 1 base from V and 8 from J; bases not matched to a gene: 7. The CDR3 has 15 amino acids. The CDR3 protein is CATSRARDRVVTQYF. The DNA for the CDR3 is TGTGCCACCAGCAGAGCCCGGGACAGGGTGGTTACGCAGTATTTT.

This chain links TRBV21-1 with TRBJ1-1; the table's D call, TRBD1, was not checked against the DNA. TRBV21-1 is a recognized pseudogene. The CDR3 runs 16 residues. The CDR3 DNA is TGTGCCAGCAGCATCGATACAGTGTCAGGTGACACTGAAGCTTTCTTT. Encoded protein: CASSIDTVSGDTEAFF.

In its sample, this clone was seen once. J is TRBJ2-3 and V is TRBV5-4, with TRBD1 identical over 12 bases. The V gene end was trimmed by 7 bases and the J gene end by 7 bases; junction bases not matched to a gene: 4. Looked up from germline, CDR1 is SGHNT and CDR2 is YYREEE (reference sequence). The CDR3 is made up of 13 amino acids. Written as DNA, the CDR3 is TGTGCCAGCGGGGACAGGGGGCTGAATACGCAGTATTTT. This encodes CASGDRGLNTQYF. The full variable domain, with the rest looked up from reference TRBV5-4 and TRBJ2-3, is ETGVTQSPTHLIKTRGQQVTLRCSSQSGHNTVSWYQQALGQGPQFIFQYYREEENGRGNFPPRFSGLQFPNYSSELNVNALELDDSALYLCASGDRGLNTQYFGPGTRLTVL.

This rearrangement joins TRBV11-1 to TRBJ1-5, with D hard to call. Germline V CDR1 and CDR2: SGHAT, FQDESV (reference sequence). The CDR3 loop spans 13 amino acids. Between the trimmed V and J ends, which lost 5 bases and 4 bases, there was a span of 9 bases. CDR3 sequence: CASSPDGNQPQHF. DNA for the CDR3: TGTGCCAGCAGCCCCGACGGGAATCAGCCCCAGCATTTT.

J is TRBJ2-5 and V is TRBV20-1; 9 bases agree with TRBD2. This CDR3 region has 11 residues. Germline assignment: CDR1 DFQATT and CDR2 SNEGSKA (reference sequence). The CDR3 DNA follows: TGCAGGGTAGCGGGAGTCGTCACCCAGTACTTC. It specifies CRVAGVVTQYF.

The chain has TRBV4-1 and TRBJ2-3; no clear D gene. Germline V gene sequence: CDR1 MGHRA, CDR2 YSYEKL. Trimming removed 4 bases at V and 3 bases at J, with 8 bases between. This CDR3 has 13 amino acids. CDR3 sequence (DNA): TGCGCCAGCAGCCTCATACGAACAGATACGCAGTATTTT. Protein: CASSLIRTDTQYF.

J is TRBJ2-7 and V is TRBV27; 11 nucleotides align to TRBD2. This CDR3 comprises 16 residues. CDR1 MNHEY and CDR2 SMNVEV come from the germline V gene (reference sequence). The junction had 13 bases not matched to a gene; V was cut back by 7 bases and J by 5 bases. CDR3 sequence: CASIALAGGPLNEQYF. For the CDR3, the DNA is TGTGCCAGCATAGCTTTAGCGGGAGGGCCATTGAACGAGCAGTACTTC.

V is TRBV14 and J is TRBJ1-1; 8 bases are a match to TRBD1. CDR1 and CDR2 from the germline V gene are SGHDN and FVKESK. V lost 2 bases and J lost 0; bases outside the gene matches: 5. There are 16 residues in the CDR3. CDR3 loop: CASSQRTGIMNTEAFF. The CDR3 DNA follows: TGTGCCAGCAGCCAAAGGACAGGGATTATGAACACTGAAGCTTTCTTT.

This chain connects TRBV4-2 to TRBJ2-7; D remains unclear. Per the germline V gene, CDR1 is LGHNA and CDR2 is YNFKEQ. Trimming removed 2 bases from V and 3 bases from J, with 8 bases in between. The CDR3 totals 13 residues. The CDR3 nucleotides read TGTGCCAGCAGCCAAAGTATCATCTACGAGCAGTACTTC. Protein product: CASSQSIIYEQYF.

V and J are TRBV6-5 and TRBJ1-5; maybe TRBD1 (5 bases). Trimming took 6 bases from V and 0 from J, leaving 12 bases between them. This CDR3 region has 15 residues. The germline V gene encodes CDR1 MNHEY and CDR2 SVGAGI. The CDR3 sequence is CASSPGQTSNQPQHF. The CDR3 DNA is TGTGCCAGCAGCCCGGGGCAGACTAGCAATCAGCCCCAGCATTTT.

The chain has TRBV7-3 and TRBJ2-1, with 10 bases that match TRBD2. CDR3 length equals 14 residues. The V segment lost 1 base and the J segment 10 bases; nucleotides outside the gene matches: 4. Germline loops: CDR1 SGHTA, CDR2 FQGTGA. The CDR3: CASSLSLAGDEQFF. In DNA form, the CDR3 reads TGTGCCAGCAGCTTAAGCCTAGCGGGAGACGAGCAGTTCTTC.

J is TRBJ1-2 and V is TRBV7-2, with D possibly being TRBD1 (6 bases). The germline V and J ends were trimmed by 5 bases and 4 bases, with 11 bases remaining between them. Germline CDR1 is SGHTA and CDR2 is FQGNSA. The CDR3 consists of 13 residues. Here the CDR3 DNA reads TGTGCCAGCAGCACCTCAGGGGCCTATGGCTACACCTTC. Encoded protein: CASSTSGAYGYTF.

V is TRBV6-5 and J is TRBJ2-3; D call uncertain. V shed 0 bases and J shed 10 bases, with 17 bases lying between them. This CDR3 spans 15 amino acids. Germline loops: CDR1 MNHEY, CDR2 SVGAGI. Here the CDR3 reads CASSYSVRQFQPQYF. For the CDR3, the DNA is TGTGCCAGCAGTTACTCAGTCCGGCAGTTCCAGCCGCAGTATTTT.

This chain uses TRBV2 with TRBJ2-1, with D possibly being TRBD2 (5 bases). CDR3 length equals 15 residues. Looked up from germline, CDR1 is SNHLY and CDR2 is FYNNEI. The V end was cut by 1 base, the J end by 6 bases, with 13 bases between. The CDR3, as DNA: TGTGCCAGCAGTGAAGGAGGGTTCGCTCTCAATGAGCAGTTCTTC. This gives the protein CASSEGGFALNEQFF.

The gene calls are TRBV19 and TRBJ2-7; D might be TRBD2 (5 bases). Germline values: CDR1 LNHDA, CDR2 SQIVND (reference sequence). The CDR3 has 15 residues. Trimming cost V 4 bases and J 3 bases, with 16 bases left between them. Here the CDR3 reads CASSRATSRGYEQYF. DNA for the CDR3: TGTGCCAGTAGTAGAGCGACCAGCCGGGGCTACGAGCAGTACTTC. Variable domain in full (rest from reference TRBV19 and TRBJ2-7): DGGITQSPKYLFRKEGQNVTLSCEQNLNHDAMYWYRQDPGQGLRLIYYSQIVNDFQKGDIAEGYSVSREKKESFPLTVTSAQKNPTAFYLCASSRATSRGYEQYFGPGTRLTVT.

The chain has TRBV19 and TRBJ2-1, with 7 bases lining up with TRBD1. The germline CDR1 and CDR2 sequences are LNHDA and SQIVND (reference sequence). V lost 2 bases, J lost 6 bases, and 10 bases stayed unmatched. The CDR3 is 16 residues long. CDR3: CASSISSGQWSNEQFF. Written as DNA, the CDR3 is TGTGCCAGTAGTATAAGTTCGGGACAGTGGAGCAATGAGCAGTTCTTC. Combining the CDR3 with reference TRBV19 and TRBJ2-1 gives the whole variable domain DGGITQSPKYLFRKEGQNVTLSCEQNLNHDAMYWYRQDPGQGLRLIYYSQIVNDFQKGDIAEGYSVSREKKESFPLTVTSAQKNPTAFYLCASSISSGQWSNEQFFGPGTRLTVL.